This T cell receptor (beta chain) derives from a study of blood T cell repertoires in COVID-19. Whole-study context: The United States, Italy and Spain were the sources of the acute and convalescent COVID-19 samples.

Original analysis: From reference gene primer amplification, estimates of nucleated cell counts were derived. Assay: immunoSEQ multiplex PCR; the TCRdb copy retains only in-frame clones and omits some. D and trimming come from the DNA, and the V and J calls and clone size come from that table. The sample carries around 110,000 clones, roughly 83% recorded once. Looked up from germline, CDR1 is ENHRY and CDR2 is SYGVKD. The V end was cut by 5 bases, the J end by 8 bases, with 13 bases between. The CDR3 covers 14 residues. Material for sequencing was peripheral blood. This chain joins TRBV10-3 and TRBJ1-6; perhaps TRBD1 as D (5 bases). This receptor was obtained from a man aged 25-45 years with acute or convalescent COVID-19. This CDR3 is CAISRQSGDSPLHF. For the CDR3, the DNA is TGTGCCATCAGTCGACAGAGCGGGGATTCACCCCTCCACTTT.